A single sample gave rise to the 16 T cell receptor beta chains below, sequenced in a study of cytomegalovirus exposure and HLA in healthy donors. PCR was performed using 60 Vbeta and 13 Jbeta primers. Method: immunoSEQ multiplex PCR; TCRdb's copy keeps in-frame clones and lacks some. The sample gives 100,000 or so clones, 70% to 85% of which show up once; more than 0.95% is in the top ten. The material sequenced was PBMCs. Receptor source: a woman in her late teens or twenties in good health and CMV-seronegative.

This rearrangement joins TRBV11-2 to TRBJ2-3; weak D call: TRBD1 (6 bases). CDR1 is SGHAT, CDR2 FQNNGV, per germline. V shed 4 bases and J shed 4 bases, with 15 bases lying between them. The CDR3 consists of 15 residues. This CDR3 is CASSSGTFSADTQYF. The CDR3 DNA reads as TGTGCCAGCAGCTCCGGGACATTTTCGGCAGATACGCAGTATTTT.

This clone came up once. The chain employs TRBV7-9 and TRBJ2-7; 8 bases agree with TRBD2. CDR1 and CDR2 (germline): SEHNR, FQNEAQ (reference sequence). The CDR3 is made up of 17 amino acids. Trimming removed 4 bases from V and 1 base from J; junction bases left unmatched: 12. Here the CDR3 reads CASSSVLAEEASYEQYF. For the CDR3, the DNA is TGTGCCAGCAGCTCCGTACTAGCGGAGGAGGCATCCTACGAGCAGTACTTC.

The V gene is TRBV9, the J gene TRBJ2-1, with D possibly matching TRBD1 (5 bases). Germline-derived CDR1 and CDR2 are SGDLS and YYNGEE. The CDR3 is 13 residues long. V was trimmed by 3 bases and J by 7 bases, leaving 11 bases between them. This CDR3 reads CASSEGPENEQFF. The DNA of the CDR3 is TGTGCCAGCAGCGAGGGGCCGGAGAATGAGCAGTTCTTC.

The chain carries TRBV5-4 and TRBJ2-2, with TRBD2 as a possible D gene (6 bases). Germline V CDR1 and CDR2: SGHNT, YYREEE (reference sequence). Trimming removed 4 bases from V and 6 bases from J, with 19 bases in between. The CDR3 is 16 amino acids. The CDR3 DNA reads as TGTGCCAGCAGCAAAACCGGGGCCTCGGGGGCCGGGGAGCTGTTTTTT. Translation gives CASSKTGASGAGELFF.

The chain joins TRBV28 to TRBJ2-7, with 7 bases identical to TRBD2. The CDR3 has 17 amino acids. V was clipped by 3 bases and J by 4 bases; unmatched bases: 15. From germline, CDR1 is MDHEN and CDR2 SYDVKM. This CDR3 is CASSFPLGGRNGYEQYF. The CDR3 nucleotides are TGTGCCAGCAGTTTCCCGTTGGGGGGGAGGAACGGATACGAGCAGTACTTC.

This chain links TRBV18 with TRBJ2-7, with TRBD2 as a possible D gene (7 bases). Trimming shortened V by 3 bases and J by 2 bases, and 14 bases separated the two germline ends. This CDR3 region has 15 residues. Germline CDR1 reads KGHSH; CDR2 reads LQKENI. The CDR3 region has the DNA TGTGCCAGCTCACCGGGCGGGGGCCAAACCTACGAGCAGTACTTC. This encodes CASSPGGGQTYEQYF.

The table lists this clone with a few counts. The chain uses TRBV6-5 and TRBJ2-2; D possibly corresponds to TRBD1 (5 bases). Trimming removed 6 bases at V and 0 bases at J, with 8 bases between. Germline loops: CDR1 MNHEY, CDR2 SVGAGI. CDR3 length: 14 amino acids. CDR3 nucleotide sequence: TGTGCCAGCAGGCGGACAACGAACACCGGGGAGCTGTTTTTT. This gives the protein CASRRTTNTGELFF.

This chain joins TRBV2 and TRBJ2-3, with D tentatively TRBD2 (7 bases). Germline values: CDR1 SNHLY, CDR2 FYNNEI. This CDR3 comprises 15 residues. V lost 10 bases to trimming and J lost 2 bases, with 19 bases between them. For the CDR3, the DNA is TGTGCCACCCCGGGTCGGGGGGCTGCCACAGATACGCAGTATTTT. This encodes CATPGRGAATDTQYF.

This rearrangement joins TRBV7-3 to TRBJ2-4; 10 bases fit TRBD1. This CDR3 contains 21 residues. Germline V gene data show CDR1 as SGHTA and CDR2 as FQGTGA. V lost 7 bases and J lost 3; bases outside the gene matches: 24. CDR3 coding DNA: TGTGCCAGCAAACTAGGACCCAAGGGGGGACAGGGGTCTTTCCTCAAAAACATTCAGTACTTC. This gives the protein CASKLGPKGGQGSFLKNIQYF.

The chain links TRBV6-5 to TRBJ2-7; TRBD1 agrees at 7 bases. V dropped 5 bases and J dropped 5; count of bases not matched to a gene: 9. The CDR3 has 14 residues. Germline CDR1 reads MNHEY; CDR2 reads SVGAGI. CDR3 nucleotide sequence: TGTGCCAGCAGTGACAGGGTGAGGGTTAACGAGCAGTACTTC. This gives the protein CASSDRVRVNEQYF.

The rearrangement joins TRBV27 to TRBJ2-2; 13 nucleotides match TRBD2. The J segment lost 4 bases and the V segment lost 5 bases, leaving 13 bases of the junction unmatched. The CDR3 loop spans 19 amino acids. The germline CDR1 and CDR2 sequences are MNHEY and SMNVEV (reference sequence). The CDR3 DNA sequence: TGTGCCAGCAGTCCTAGGACTAGCGGGAGCGTGAGGGGCACCGGGGAGCTGTTTTTT. Amino acid sequence: CASSPRTSGSVRGTGELFF.

This clone was found once. DNA of the CDR3: TGTGCCTGGCCTACCCCAACAGGGGGCGTCCATCATGAGCAGTTCTTC. Encoded protein: CAWPTPTGGVHHEQFF. The chain has TRBV30 and TRBJ2-1; 9 nucleotides agree with TRBD1. J lost 8 bases, V lost 5 bases, and 16 bases had no gene match. The CDR3 contains 16 residues. In germline, CDR1 is GTSNPN, CDR2 SVGIG (reference sequence). Full variable domain (missing parts from reference TRBV30 and TRBJ2-1): SQTIHQWPATLVQPVGSPLSLECTVEGTSNPNLYWYRQAAGRGLQLLFYSVGIGQISSEVPQNLSASRPQDRQFILSSKKLLLSDSGFYLCAWPTPTGGVHHEQFFGPGTRLTVL.

Note on this clone: This CDR3 fails to terminate in the conserved phenylalanine or tryptophan, so it likely reflects a read error. The chain employs TRBV7-8 and TRBJ2-4; a possible D gene is TRBD2 (5 bases). This CDR3 is 16 amino acids long. Germline CDR1 and CDR2: SGHVS and FQNEAQ. V was cut by 5 bases and J by 0 bases, with 14 bases left in between. In nucleotides, the CDR3 is TGTGCCAGCAGCGCAGTTACTAGATTAGCCAAAAACATTCAGTACCTC. Protein sequence: CASSAVTRLAKNIQYL.

This chain connects TRBV11-2 to TRBJ2-5, with D possibly TRBD2 on 5 matching bases. V lost 5 bases and J lost 2, with 9 bases in between. Looked up from germline, CDR1 is SGHAT and CDR2 is FQNNGV. This CDR3 is 13 amino acids long. CDR3 sequence reads: CASSPTTQETQYF. The CDR3 DNA reads TGTGCCAGCAGCCCGACTACACAAGAGACCCAGTACTTC.

A few counts support this clone. The chain joins TRBV7-9 to TRBJ2-3; 9 positions match TRBD2. The CDR3 spans 16 residues. After removal of 2 bases from V and 5 bases from J, the junction contained 8 bases not matched to a gene. In germline, CDR1 is SEHNR, CDR2 FQNEAQ (reference sequence). In nucleotides, the CDR3 is TGTGCCAGCAGCTTAACCGGCGGGAGGGCCGTAGATACGCAGTATTTT. Translated: CASSLTGGRAVDTQYF. Together with reference TRBV7-9 and TRBJ2-3, the CDR3 gives the full variable domain: DTGVSQNPRHKITKRGQNVTFRCDPISEHNRLYWYRQTLGQGPEFLTYFQNEAQLEKSRLLSDRFSAERPKGSFSTLEIQRTEQGDSAMYLCASSLTGGRAVDTQYFGPGTRLTVL.

This rearrangement joins TRBV7-2 to TRBJ2-7; the D gene is possibly TRBD1 (5 bases). The V and J ends lost 3 bases and 5 bases respectively, with 11 bases between them. The CDR3 covers 13 residues. From germline, CDR1 is SGHTA and CDR2 FQGNSA. The CDR3 DNA is TGTGCCAGCAGCTTCTATTCAGGGAACGAGCAGTACTTC. This sequence encodes CASSFYSGNEQYF.